This T cell receptor beta chain was found in a study of regulatory T cells in long-lasting Graves disease. Study observations and caveats: New patients shared fewer public clonotypes (roughly 910) than persistent patients did (around 3,000).

This clonotype was counted at least ten times. Antigen: not known. This CDR3 has 13 residues. Germline values: CDR1 MDHEN, CDR2 SYDVKM. V trimming: 8 bases; J trimming: 7 bases; junction bases outside the gene matches: 4. Time point noted: persistent/refractory GD, antithyroid drugs over 5 years with positive TRAb. The authors made the TCR library using RNA they extracted from PBMCs. Libraries of TCR beta came from iRepertoire HTBI primers plus Arm-PCR of CDR3 regions. Using its own MiXCR run on the multiplex PCR reads, TCRdb lists one record per CDR3 protein. This table holds 300,000 to 500,000 distinct CDR3 sequences, about a fifth found once.

The TCR originated in a female donor with Graves disease. The sample in question was peripheral blood mononuclear cells (PBMCs), obtained when the disease was refractory, from a patient treated with antithyroid drugs. V and J are TRBV28 and TRBJ1-6; 8 nucleotides agree with TRBD1. CDR3 sequence reads: CASGDRTNSPLHF. CDR3 in DNA: TGTGCCAGCGGGGACAGGACGAATTCACCCCTCCACTTT.